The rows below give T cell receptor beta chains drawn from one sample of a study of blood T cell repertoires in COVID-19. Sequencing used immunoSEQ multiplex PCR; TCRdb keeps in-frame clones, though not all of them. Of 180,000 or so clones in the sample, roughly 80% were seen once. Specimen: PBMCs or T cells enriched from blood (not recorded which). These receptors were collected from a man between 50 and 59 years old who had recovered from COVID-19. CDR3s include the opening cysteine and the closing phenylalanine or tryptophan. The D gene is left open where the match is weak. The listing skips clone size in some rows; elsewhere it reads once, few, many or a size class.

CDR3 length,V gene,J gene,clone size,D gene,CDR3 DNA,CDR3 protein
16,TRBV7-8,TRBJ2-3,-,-,TGTGCCAGCAGCTTCCCCGCGGTAGCGTTAGAGGTTACGCAGTATTTT,CASSFPAVALEVTQYF
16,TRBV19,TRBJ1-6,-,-,TGTGCCAGTAGTATATGGGGGGGACCGAATAATTCACCCCTCCACTTT,CASSIWGGPNNSPLHF
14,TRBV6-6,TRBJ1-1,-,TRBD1,TGTGCCAGCAGATCACAGGGGGGGAGCACTGAAGCTTTCTTT,CASRSQGGSTEAFF
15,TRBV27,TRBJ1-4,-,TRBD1,TGTGCCAGCAGTTTACGTGGGACAGGGGGAGAAAAACTGTTTTTT,CASSLRGTGGEKLFF
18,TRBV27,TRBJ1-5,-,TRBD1,TGTGCCAGCAGTTTTGTTAAGGGACCGGGACAGGGTGCTCAGCCCCAGCATTTT,CASSFVKGPGQGAQPQHF
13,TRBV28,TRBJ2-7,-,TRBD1,TGTGCCAGCGCCGGACAGGGCTCCTACGAGCAGTACTTC,CASAGQGSYEQYF
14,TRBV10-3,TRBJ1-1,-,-,TGTGCTAGCGGGAGAGGGGTTTCAGGTACTGAAGCTTTCTTT,CASGRGVSGTEAFF
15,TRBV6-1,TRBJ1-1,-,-,TGTGCCAGCAGTGAACGGACAGCTAAGAACACTGAAGCTTTCTTT,CASSERTAKNTEAFF
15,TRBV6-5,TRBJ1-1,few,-,TGTGCCAGCAGTTATGAGGGCAGGCCGAACACTGAAGCTTTCTTT,CASSYEGRPNTEAFF
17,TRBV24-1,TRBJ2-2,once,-,TGTGCCACCAGTGATTTGGGAAGGGAGAACAGGGACGGGGAGCTGTTTTTT,CATSDLGRENRDGELFF
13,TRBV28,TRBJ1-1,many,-,TGTGCCAGCAGAAAACTTACAGGGTCTGAAGCTTTCTTT,CASRKLTGSEAFF
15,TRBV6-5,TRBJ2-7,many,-,TGTGCCAGCAGCGCCGGAACTACAGGGTCCTACGAGCAGTACTTC,CASSAGTTGSYEQYF
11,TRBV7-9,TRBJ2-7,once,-,TGTGCCAGCCAGACGGGCTACGAGCAGTACTTC,CASQTGYEQYF
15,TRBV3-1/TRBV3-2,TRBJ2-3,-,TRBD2,TGTGCCAGCAGCCCTACTAGCGGGGGGGCGAATACGCAGTATTTT,CASSPTSGGANTQYF
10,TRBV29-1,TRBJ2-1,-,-,TGCAGCGTCTTCGACAATGAGCAGTTCTTC,CSVFDNEQFF
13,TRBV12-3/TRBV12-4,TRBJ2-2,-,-,TGTGCCAGCAGGCCCGGGGTTGCCGGGGAGCTGTTTTTT,CASRPGVAGELFF
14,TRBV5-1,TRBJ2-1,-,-,TGCGCCAGCAGCCGGGTCACGGGAAACAATGAGCAGTTCTTC,CASSRVTGNNEQFF
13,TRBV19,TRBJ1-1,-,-,TGTGCCAGTAGCTTCCTCGATCGGACTGAAGCTTTCTTT,CASSFLDRTEAFF
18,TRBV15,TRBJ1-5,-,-,TGTGCCACCAGCACTTCTAGCCCGGCCGCCCTTAGCAATCAGCCCCAGCATTTT,CATSTSSPAALSNQPQHF
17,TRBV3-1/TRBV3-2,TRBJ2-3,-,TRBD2,TGTGCCAGCAGCCAAGATCTGGTTAGCGGGAGTGCAGATACGCAGTATTTT,CASSQDLVSGSADTQYF
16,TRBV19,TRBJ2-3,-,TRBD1,TGTGCCAGTAGTATAGGCTCCGGACAGGCAATAGATACGCAGTATTTT,CASSIGSGQAIDTQYF
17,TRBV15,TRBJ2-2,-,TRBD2,TGTGCCACCAGCAGAGATTACCCTAGCGGGTCGATCGGGGAGCTGTTTTTT,CATSRDYPSGSIGELFF
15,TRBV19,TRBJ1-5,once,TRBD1,TGTGCCAGCAGGACCGGGACAGGGGACAATCAGCCCCAGCATTTT,CASRTGTGDNQPQHF
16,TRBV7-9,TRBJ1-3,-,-,TGTGCCAGCAGCTCGTACAGGGTTACATCTGGAAACACCATATATTTT,CASSSYRVTSGNTIYF
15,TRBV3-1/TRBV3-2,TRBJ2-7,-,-,TGTGCCAGCAGCCAATTTGTGGGGAGTACCTACGAGCAGTACTTC,CASSQFVGSTYEQYF
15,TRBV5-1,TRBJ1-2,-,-,TGCGCCAGCAGCCCCCCCGAAGACAGAAACTATGGCTACACCTTC,CASSPPEDRNYGYTF
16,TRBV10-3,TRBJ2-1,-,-,TGTGCCATCAGTGAAGGGGGGGAGGGATCCTACAATGAGCAGTTCTTC,CAISEGGEGSYNEQFF
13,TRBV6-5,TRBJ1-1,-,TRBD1,TGTGCCAGCAGGGACAGGGAATGGCTGGAAGCTTTCTTT,CASRDREWLEAFF
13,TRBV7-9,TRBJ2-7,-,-,TGTGCCAGCAGCTTAGGGGGCCCCTACGAGCAGTACTTC,CASSLGGPYEQYF
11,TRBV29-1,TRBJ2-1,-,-,TGCAGCCCCCCAGCGTCCAATGAGCAGTTCTTC,CSPPASNEQFF
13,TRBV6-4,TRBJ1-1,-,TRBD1,TGTGCCAGCAGTGTCACCGGGACAGCCAGCTACTTCTTT,CASSVTGTASYFF
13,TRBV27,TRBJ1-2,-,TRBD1,TGTGCCAGCAGTGCCCGGACAGGGTATGGCTACACCTTC,CASSARTGYGYTF
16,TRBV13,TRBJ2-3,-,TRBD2,TGTGCCAGCAGTTCAGATAGCGGGGGGGGCACAGATACGCAGTATTTT,CASSSDSGGGTDTQYF
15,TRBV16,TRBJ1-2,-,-,TGTGCCAGCGGCTTGTCCCGGACAGATCTCAATGGCTACACCTTC,CASGLSRTDLNGYTF
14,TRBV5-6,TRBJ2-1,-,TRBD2,TGTGCCAGCAGCGAATCTAGCGGGAGCGCTGAGCAGTTCTTC,CASSESSGSAEQFF
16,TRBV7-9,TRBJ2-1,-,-,TGTGCCAGCAGCTCCCCCCGGGGGGCATCCTACAATGAGCAGTTCTTC,CASSSPRGASYNEQFF
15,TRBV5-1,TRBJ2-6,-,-,TGCGCCAGCAGCTTGACAGGAGCTGGGGCCAACGTCCTGACTTTC,CASSLTGAGANVLTF
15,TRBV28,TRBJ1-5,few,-,TGTGCCAGCAGTCTGGGAGGCAGTAGCAATCAGCCCCAGCATTTT,CASSLGGSSNQPQHF
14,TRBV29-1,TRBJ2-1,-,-,TGCAGCGTGGGAACAGGGAGTATGAGGAATGAGCAGTTCTTC,CSVGTGSMRNEQFF
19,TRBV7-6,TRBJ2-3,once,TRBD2,TGTGCCAGCAGCACCAGAAGGTCCAGCGGGAGGGCCAGGGAAGATACGCAGTATTTT,CASSTRRSSGRAREDTQYF
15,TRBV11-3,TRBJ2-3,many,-,TGTGCCAGCAGCCTCTCGGTGGGAGGCACAGATACGCAGTATTTT,CASSLSVGGTDTQYF
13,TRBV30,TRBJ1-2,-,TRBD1,TGTGCCTGGAGTAGGGACAGGGGCTATGGCTACACCTTC,CAWSRDRGYGYTF
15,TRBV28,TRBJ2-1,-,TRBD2,TGTGCCAGCAGTTCCCAGCGGGAGGGTAGGGATGAGCAGTTCTTC,CASSSQREGRDEQFF
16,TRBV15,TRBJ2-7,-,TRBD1,TGTGCCACCAGCACAGGCCGGGACAGGGTCCCTCTGGGGCAGTACTTC,CATSTGRDRVPLGQYF
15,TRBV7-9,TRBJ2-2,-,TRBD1,TGTGCCAGCAGGGTCCCGGGACAGGGCTCCGGGGAGCTGTTTTTT,CASRVPGQGSGELFF
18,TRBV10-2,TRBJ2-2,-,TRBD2,TGCGCCAGCAGATTAAATCCAGCGGGAGGAGTGAACACCGGGGAGCTGTTTTTT,CASRLNPAGGVNTGELFF
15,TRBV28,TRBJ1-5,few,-,TGTGCCAGCAGTCCCGTACACGTGAACAATCAGCCCCAGCATTTT,CASSPVHVNNQPQHF
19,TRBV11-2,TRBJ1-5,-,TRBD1,TGTGCCAGCAGCTTAGAATTGGGGGACAGGGTCCTTAGCAATCAGCCCCAGCATTTT,CASSLELGDRVLSNQPQHF
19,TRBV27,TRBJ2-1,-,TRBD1,TGTGCCAGCAGTTCCACCCGGGACAGGGGCCGGGGCTCCTACAATGAGCAGTTCTTC,CASSSTRDRGRGSYNEQFF
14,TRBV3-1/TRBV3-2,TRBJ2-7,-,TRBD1,TGTGCCAGCAGCACCGGGACAGGGTCGTACGAGCAGTACTTC,CASSTGTGSYEQYF
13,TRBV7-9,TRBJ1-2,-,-,TGTGCCAGCAGCTTAGAAGCCCCCATAGGCTACACCTTC,CASSLEAPIGYTF
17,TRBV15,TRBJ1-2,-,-,TGTGCCACCAGCAGAGATAAACAGCTAATAAATTCCTATGGCTACACCTTC,CATSRDKQLINSYGYTF
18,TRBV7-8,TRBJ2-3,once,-,TGTGCCAGCAGCTTAATTGGACCGGGCAGGACAAACACAGATACGCAGTATTTT,CASSLIGPGRTNTDTQYF